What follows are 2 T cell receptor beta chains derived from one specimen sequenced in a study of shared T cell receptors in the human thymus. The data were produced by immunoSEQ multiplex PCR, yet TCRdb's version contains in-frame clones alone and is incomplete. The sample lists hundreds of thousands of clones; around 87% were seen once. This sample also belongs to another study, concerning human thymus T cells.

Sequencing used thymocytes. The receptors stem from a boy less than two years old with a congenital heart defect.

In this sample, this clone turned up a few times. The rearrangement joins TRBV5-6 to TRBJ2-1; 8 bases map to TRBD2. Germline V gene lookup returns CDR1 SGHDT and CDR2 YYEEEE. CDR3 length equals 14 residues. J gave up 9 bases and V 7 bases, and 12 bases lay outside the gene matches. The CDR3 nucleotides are TGTGCCAGCGCCGTCGGGGGGGTAGTGGGTGAGCAGTTCTTC. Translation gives CASAVGGVVGEQFF.

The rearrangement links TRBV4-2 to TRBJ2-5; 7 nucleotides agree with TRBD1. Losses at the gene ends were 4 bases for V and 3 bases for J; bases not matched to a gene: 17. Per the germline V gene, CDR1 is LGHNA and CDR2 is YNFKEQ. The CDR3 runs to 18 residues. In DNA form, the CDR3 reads TGTGCCAGCAGCCCGGTAGGCAATACAGGGGTCAGTAAAGAGACCCAGTACTTC. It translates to CASSPVGNTGVSKETQYF.